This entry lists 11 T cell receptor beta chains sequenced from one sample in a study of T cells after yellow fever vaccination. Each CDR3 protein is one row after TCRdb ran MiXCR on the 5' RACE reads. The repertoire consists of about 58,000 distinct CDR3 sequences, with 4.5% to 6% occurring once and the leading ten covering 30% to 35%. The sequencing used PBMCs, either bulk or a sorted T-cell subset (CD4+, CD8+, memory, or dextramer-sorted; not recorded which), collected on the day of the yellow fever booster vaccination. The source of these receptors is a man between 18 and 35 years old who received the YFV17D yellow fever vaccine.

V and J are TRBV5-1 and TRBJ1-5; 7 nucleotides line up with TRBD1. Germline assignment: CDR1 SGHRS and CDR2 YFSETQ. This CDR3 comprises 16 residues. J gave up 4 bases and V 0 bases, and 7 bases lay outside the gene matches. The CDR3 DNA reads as TGCGCCAGCAGCTTGGCCCCACAGGGGATTAATCAGCCCCAGCATTTT. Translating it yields CASSLAPQGINQPQHF. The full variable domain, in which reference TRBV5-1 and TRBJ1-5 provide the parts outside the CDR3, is KAGVTQTPRYLIKTRGQQVTLSCSPISGHRSVSWYQQTPGQGLQFLFEYFSETQRNKGNFPGRFSGRQFSNSRSEMNVSTLELGDSALYLCASSLAPQGINQPQHFGDGTRLSIL.

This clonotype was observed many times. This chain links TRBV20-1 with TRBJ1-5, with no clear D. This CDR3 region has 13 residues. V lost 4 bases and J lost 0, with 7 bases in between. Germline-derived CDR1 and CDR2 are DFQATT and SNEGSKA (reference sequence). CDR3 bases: TGCAGTGCTATAAAGTATAGCAATCAGCCCCAGCATTTT. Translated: CSAIKYSNQPQHF.

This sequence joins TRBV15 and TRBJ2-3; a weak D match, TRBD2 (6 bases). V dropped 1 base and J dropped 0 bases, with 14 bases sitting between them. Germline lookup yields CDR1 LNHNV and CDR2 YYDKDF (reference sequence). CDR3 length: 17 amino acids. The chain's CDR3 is CATSRVEGDSSTDTQYF. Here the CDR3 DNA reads TGTGCCACCAGCAGAGTTGAAGGGGACTCTAGCACAGATACGCAGTATTTT.

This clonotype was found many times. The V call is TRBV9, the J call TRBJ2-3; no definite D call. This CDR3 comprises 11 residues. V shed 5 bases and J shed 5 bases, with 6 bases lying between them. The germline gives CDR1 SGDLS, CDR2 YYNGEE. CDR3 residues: CASRSEDTQYF. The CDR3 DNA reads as TGTGCCAGCAGGTCGGAAGATACGCAGTATTTT.

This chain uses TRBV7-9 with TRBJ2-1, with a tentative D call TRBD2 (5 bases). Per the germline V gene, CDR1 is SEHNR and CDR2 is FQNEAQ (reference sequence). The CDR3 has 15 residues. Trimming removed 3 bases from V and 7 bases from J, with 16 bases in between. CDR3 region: CASSFAGMSGNEQFF. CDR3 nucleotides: TGTGCCAGCAGCTTCGCCGGGATGTCGGGAAATGAGCAGTTCTTC.

CDR3 sequence (DNA): TGTGCCAGCAGCCCGACTAGCGGTAGCACAGATACGCAGTATTTT. As protein: CASSPTSGSTDTQYF. The genes are TRBV13 and TRBJ2-3; 9 bases agree with TRBD2. Trimming cost V 5 bases and J 0 bases; bases outside gene matches: 3. Germline V gene lookup returns CDR1 PRHDT and CDR2 FYEKMQ (reference sequence). There are 15 residues in the CDR3.

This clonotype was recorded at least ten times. CDR3 region: CASSLGTSGANVLTF. The CDR3 DNA sequence: TGTGCCAGCAGCTTGGGGACCTCTGGGGCCAACGTCCTGACTTTC. The chain uses TRBV7-2 and TRBJ2-6, with D perhaps assigned TRBD1 or TRBD2 (5 bases each). Looked up from germline, CDR1 is SGHTA and CDR2 is FQGNSA. V was cut by 3 bases and J by 0 bases, with 6 bases left in between. The CDR3 extends over 15 amino acids. Based on the CDR3 plus reference TRBV7-2 and TRBJ2-6, the full variable domain is GAGVSQSPSNKVTEKGKDVELRCDPISGHTALYWYRQSLGQGLEFLIYFQGNSAPDKSGLPSDRFSAERTGGSVSTLTIQRTQQEDSAVYLCASSLGTSGANVLTFGAGSRLTVL.

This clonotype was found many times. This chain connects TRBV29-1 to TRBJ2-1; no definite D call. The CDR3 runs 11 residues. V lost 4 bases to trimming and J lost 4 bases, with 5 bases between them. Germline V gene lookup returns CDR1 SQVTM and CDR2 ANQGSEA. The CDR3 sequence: CSVAAYNEQFF. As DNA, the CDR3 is TGCAGCGTTGCCGCTTACAATGAGCAGTTCTTC.

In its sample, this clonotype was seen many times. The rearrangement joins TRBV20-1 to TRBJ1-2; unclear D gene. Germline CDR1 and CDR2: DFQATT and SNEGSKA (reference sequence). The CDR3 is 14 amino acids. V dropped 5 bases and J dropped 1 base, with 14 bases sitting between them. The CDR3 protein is CSADNTDLNYGYTF. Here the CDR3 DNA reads TGCAGTGCTGACAACACTGACCTTAACTATGGCTACACCTTC.

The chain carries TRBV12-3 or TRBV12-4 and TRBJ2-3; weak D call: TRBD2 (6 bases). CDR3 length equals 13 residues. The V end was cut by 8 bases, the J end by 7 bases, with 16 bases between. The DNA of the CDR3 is TGTGCCAGCGGGGAGACGGAGGGGAATACGCAGTATTTT. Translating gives CASGETEGNTQYF.

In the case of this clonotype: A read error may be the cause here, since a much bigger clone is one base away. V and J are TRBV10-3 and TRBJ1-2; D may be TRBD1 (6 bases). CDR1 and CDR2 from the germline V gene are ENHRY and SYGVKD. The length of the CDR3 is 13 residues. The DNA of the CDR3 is TGTGCCATCAGTGGTACAGGGACCTATGGCCACACCTTC. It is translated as CAISGTGTYGHTF.